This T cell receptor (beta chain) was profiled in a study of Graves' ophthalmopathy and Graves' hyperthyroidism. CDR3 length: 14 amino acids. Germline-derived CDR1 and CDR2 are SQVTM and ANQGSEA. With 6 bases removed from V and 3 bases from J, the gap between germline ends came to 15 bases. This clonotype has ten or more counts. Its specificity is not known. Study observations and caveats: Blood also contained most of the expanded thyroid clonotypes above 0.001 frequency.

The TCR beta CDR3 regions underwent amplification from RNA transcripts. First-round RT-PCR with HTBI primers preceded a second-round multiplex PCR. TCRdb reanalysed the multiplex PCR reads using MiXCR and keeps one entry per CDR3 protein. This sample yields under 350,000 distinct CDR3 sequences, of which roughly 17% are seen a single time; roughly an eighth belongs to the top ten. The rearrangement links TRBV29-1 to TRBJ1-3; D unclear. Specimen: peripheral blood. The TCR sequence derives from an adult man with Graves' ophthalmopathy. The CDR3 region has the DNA TGCAGCGTCGAACCTGTCGGGATTGGAAACACCATATATTTT. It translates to CSVEPVGIGNTIYF.